This TCR beta chain originates from a study of a mutant IDH1 vaccine in newly diagnosed glioma. On the study more broadly: Earlier care involved radiotherapy, temozolomide, or both, and the majority received both. Broader study findings: Vaccine-induced immune responses were detected in roughly 93% of patients. Top-clonotype changes in peripheral T cells seemed unrelated to pseudoprogression.

V was clipped by 5 bases and J by 0 bases, with 11 bases between them. This CDR3 spans 15 amino acids. Germline lookup yields CDR1 SGHTA and CDR2 FQGNSA. Specified time point: baseline, week 1 (first vaccination visit). Treatment here: pre-vaccination baseline after standard-of-care therapy. Diagnosis in the donors showed new WHO grade 3 or 4 astrocytomas that were IDH1-mutant and ATRX-lost. This clone has a single count. Its specificity is not known. Using immunoSEQ multiplex PCR, the repertoire was profiled, and TCRdb retains in-frame clones only, with some absent. This repertoire shows roughly 84,000 clones, over 70% found once; its top ten account for about 5.6%.

Sequenced material: PBMCs, taken from a glioma patient treated with radiotherapy, temozolomide or both. V usage is TRBV7-2 and J usage is TRBJ2-1; TRBD1 might be the D (5 bases). The receptor comes from a man aged 35-49 years with glioma. Some clones in this sample may be carry-over from other donors' samples. CDR3 bases: TGTGCCAGCAGCCCCAGACAGCGCTCCTACAATGAGCAGTTCTTC. Protein product: CASSPRQRSYNEQFF.